This T cell receptor (beta chain) derives from a study of T cell repertoires in cytomegalovirus infection. About the study: Public TCR beta signatures were indicative of both CMV infection and a matching HLA type.

This clonotype was observed at least ten times. Its target is not known. TCRdb redid the calling of the reads with MiXCR, one entry per CDR3 protein. The sample lists 200,000 to 300,000 distinct CDR3 sequences; about 5.9% were seen once. Germline V gene data show CDR1 as SGHTA and CDR2 as FQGNSA. With 3 bases clipped from V and 5 bases from J, the junction kept 8 bases outside the gene matches. CDR3 length equals 16 residues. Findings and caveats of the study: Cumulated frequencies of public TCR beta families served to identify carriers of CMV plus the relevant HLA. The ex vivo response showed dominance by HLA-C-restricted CMV-specific TCR beta clonotypes.

The TCR originated in a human donor in good health (CMV status not recorded). Some clones in this sample may be carry-over from other donors' samples. The sample comprised PBMCs. The rearrangement joins TRBV7-2 to TRBJ2-2; 8 bases fit TRBD2. The CDR3 DNA reads TGTGCCAGCAGCTTCGGGGGGGGTGCGGGGACCGGGGAGCTGTTTTTT. Its translation: CASSFGGGAGTGELFF.